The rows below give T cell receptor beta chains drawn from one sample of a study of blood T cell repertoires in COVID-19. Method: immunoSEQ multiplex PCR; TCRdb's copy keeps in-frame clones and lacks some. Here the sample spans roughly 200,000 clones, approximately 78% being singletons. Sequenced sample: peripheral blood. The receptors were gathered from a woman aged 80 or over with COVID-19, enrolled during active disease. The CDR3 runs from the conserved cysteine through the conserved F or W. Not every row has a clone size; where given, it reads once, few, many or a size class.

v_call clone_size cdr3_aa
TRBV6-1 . CASSAPTRGAWTGGEAFF
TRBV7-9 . CASSLGPGSEKLFF
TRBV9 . CASSVGARANDYEQYF
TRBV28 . CASSLSTSGTVYEQYF
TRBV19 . CASSTGIVRPGANVLTF
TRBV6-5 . CASREITIYF
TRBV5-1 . CASSLAPGSNQPQHF
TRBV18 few CASSPSTGSESQPQHF
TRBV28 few CATYRYEASNQPQHF
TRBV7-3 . CASSLTLGTVNTEAFF
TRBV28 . CASSVFQGVDGYTF